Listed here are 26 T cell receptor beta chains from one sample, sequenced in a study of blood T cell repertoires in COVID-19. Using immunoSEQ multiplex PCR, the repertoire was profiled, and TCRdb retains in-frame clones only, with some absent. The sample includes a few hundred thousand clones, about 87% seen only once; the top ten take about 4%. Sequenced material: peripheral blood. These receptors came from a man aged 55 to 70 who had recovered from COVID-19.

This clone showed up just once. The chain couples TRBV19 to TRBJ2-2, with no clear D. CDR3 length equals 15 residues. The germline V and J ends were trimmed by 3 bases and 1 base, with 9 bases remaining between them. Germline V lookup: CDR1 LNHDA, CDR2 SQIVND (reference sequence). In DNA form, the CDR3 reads TGTGCCAGTAGTATGATTGCCGGGAACACCGGGGAGCTGTTTTTT. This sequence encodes CASSMIAGNTGELFF. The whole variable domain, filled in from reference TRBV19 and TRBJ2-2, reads DGGITQSPKYLFRKEGQNVTLSCEQNLNHDAMYWYRQDPGQGLRLIYYSQIVNDFQKGDIAEGYSVSREKKESFPLTVTSAQKNPTAFYLCASSMIAGNTGELFFGEGSRLTVL.

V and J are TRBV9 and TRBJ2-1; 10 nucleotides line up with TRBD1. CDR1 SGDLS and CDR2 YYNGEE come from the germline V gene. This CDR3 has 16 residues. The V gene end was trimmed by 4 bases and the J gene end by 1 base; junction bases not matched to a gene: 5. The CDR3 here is CASSPWTGGSYNEQFF. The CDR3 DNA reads TGTGCCAGCAGCCCCTGGACAGGGGGTTCCTACAATGAGCAGTTCTTC.

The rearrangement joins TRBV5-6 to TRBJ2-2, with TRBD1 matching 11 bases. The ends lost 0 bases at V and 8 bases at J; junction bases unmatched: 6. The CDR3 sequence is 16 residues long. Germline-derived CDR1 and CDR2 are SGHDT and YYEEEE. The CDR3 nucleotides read TGTGCCAGCAGCTTGGGGACAGGGGGCGTAAGAGGGGAGCTGTTTTTT. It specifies CASSLGTGGVRGELFF.

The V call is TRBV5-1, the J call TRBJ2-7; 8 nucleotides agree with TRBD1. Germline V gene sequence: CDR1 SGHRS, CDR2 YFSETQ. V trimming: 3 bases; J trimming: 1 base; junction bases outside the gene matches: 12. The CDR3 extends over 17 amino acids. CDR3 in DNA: TGCGCCAGCAGCTCGCCCGCTGCAGGGGGCGGTTCCTACGAGCAGTACTTC. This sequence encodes CASSSPAAGGGSYEQYF.

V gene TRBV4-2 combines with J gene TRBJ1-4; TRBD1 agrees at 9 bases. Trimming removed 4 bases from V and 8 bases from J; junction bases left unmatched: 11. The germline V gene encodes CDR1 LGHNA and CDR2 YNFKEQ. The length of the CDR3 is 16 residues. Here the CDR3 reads CASSRGFGTGKEKLFF. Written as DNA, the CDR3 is TGTGCCAGCAGCCGGGGATTCGGGACAGGGAAGGAAAAACTGTTTTTT.

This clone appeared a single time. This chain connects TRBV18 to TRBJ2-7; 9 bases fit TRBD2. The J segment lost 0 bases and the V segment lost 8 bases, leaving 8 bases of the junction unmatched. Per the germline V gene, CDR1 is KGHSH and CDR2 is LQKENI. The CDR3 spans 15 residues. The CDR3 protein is CASTYGTSLSYEQYF. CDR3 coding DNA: TGTGCCAGCACATACGGGACTAGCCTCTCCTACGAGCAGTACTTC. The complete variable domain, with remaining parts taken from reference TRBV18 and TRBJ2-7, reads NAGVMQNPRHLVRRRGQEARLRCSPMKGHSHVYWYRQLPEEGLKFMVYLQKENIIDESGMPKERFSAEFPKEGPSILRIQQVVRGDSAAYFCASTYGTSLSYEQYFGPGTRLTVT.

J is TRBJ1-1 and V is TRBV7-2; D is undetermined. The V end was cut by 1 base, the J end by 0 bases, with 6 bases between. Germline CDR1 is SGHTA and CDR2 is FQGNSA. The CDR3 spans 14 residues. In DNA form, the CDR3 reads TGTGCCAGCAGCTTAGTTCCCATGAACACTGAAGCTTTCTTT. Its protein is CASSLVPMNTEAFF.

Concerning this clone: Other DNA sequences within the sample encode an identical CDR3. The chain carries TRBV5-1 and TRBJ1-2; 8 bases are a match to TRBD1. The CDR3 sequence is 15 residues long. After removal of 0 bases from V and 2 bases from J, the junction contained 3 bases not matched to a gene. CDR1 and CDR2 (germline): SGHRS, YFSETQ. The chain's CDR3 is CASSLATGGNYGYTF. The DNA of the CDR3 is TGCGCCAGCAGCTTGGCTACAGGGGGGAACTATGGCTACACCTTC.

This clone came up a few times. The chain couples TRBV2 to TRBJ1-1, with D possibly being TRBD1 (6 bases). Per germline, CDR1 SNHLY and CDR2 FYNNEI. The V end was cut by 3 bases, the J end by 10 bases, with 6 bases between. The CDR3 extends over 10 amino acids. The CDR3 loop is CASSDRGAFF. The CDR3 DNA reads TGTGCCAGCAGTGACAGGGGAGCTTTCTTT.

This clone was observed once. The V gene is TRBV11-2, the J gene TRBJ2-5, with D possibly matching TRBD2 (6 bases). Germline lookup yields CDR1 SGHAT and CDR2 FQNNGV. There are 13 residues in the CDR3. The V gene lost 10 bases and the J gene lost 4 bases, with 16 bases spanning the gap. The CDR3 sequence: CATGRGGPETQYF. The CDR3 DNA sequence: TGTGCCACCGGACGTGGAGGGCCAGAGACCCAGTACTTC. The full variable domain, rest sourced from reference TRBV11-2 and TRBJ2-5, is EAGVAQSPRYKIIEKRQSVAFWCNPISGHATLYWYQQILGQGPKLLIQFQNNGVVDDSQLPKDRFSAERLKGVDSTLKIQPAKLEDSAVYLCATGRGGPETQYFGPGTRLLVL.

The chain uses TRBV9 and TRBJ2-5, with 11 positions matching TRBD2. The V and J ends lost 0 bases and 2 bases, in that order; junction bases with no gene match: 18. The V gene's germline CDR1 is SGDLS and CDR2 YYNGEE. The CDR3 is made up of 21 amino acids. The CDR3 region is CASSVAPTSGGLVREQETQYF. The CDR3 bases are TGTGCCAGCAGCGTAGCCCCTACTAGCGGGGGCCTAGTCAGGGAGCAAGAGACCCAGTACTTC.

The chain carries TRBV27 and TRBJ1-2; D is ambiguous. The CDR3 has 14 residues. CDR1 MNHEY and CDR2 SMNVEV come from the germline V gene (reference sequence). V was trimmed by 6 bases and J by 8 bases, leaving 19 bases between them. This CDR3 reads CASRPVQSSGGYTF. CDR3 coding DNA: TGTGCCAGCAGACCCGTTCAGTCATCGGGAGGCTACACCTTC.

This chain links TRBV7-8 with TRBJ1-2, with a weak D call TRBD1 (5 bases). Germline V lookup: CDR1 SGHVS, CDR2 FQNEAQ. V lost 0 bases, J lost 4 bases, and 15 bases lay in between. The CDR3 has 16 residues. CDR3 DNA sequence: TGTGCCAGCAGCTTAGCGGGGCGGGGGGTCGGCTATGGCTACACCTTC. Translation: CASSLAGRGVGYGYTF.

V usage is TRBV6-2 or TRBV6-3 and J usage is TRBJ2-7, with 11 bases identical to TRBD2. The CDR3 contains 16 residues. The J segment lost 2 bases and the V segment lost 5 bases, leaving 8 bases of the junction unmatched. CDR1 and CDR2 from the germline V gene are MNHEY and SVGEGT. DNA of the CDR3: TGTGCCAGCAGTACCCCCTTTAGCGGGGGGGCCTACGAGCAGTACTTC. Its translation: CASSTPFSGGAYEQYF.

The chain's CDR3 is CAWTETGVHQPQHF. The DNA of the CDR3 is TGTGCCTGGACGGAGACAGGGGTCCATCAGCCCCAGCATTTT. The chain uses TRBV30 and TRBJ1-5; TRBD1 aligns across 8 bases. The length of the CDR3 is 14 residues. V gave up 4 bases and J gave up 5 bases; unmatched junction bases: 7. In germline, CDR1 is GTSNPN, CDR2 SVGIG (reference sequence).

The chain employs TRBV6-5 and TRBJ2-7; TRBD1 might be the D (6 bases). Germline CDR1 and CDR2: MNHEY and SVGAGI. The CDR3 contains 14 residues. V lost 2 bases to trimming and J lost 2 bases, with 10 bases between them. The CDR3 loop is CASSYDPGAYEQYF. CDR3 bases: TGTGCCAGCAGTTACGATCCAGGGGCCTACGAGCAGTACTTC.

The CDR3 DNA follows: TGTGCCAGCACCCCGGGGAGGGGTTACAATGAGCAGTTCTTC. Residues: CASTPGRGYNEQFF. This rearrangement joins TRBV2 to TRBJ2-1; TRBD2 matches 7 bases. CDR1 is SNHLY and CDR2 is FYNNEI in the germline V gene. The CDR3 covers 14 residues. The J segment lost 4 bases and the V segment lost 7 bases, leaving 7 bases of the junction unmatched. Together with reference TRBV2 and TRBJ2-1, the CDR3 gives the full variable domain: EPEVTQTPSHQVTQMGQEVILRCVPISNHLYFYWYRQILGQKVEFLVSFYNNEISEKSEIFDDQFSVERPDGSNFTLKIRSTKLEDSAMYFCASTPGRGYNEQFFGPGTRLTVL.

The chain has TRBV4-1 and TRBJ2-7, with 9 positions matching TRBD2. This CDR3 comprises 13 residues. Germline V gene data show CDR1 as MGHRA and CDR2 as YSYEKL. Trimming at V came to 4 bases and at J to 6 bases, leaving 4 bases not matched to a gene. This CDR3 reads CASSLAGGREQYF. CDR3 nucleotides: TGCGCCAGCAGCCTCGCGGGGGGGCGCGAGCAGTACTTC.

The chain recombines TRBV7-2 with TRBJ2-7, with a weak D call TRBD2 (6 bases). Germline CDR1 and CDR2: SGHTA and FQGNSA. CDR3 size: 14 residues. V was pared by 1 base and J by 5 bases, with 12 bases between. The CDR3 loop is CASSLGGGFNEQYF. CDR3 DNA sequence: TGTGCCAGCAGCTTAGGGGGAGGTTTCAACGAGCAGTACTTC.

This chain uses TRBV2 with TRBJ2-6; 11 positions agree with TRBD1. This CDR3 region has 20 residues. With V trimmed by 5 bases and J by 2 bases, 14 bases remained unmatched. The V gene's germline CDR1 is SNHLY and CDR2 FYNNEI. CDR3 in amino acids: CASSREGTGGVGAGANVLTF. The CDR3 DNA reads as TGTGCCAGCAGTCGTGAGGGGACAGGGGGAGTAGGCGCTGGGGCCAACGTCCTGACTTTC.

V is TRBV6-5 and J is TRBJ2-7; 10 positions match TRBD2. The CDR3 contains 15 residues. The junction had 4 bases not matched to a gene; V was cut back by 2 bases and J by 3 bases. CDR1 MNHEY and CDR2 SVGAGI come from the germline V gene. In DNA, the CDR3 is TGTGCCAGCAGTTACAGGCAGCGGGGGGGCTACGAGCAGTACTTC. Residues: CASSYRQRGGYEQYF.

CDR3 amino acids: CASTTGGYSTDTQYF. The CDR3 DNA reads as TGTGCCAGCACCACTGGGGGGTATAGCACAGATACGCAGTATTTT. The chain recombines TRBV21-1 with TRBJ2-3; the DNA was not used to check the table's D call, TRBD2. TRBV21-1 is listed as a pseudogene. This CDR3 has 15 residues.

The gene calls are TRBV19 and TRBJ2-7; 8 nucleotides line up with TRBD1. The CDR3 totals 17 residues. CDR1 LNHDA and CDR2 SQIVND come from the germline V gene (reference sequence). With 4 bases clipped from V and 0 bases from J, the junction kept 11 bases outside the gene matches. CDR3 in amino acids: CASSSAQGQASSYEQYF. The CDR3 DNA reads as TGTGCCAGTAGTAGCGCGCAGGGACAGGCGAGCTCCTACGAGCAGTACTTC. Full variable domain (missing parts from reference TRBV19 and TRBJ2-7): DGGITQSPKYLFRKEGQNVTLSCEQNLNHDAMYWYRQDPGQGLRLIYYSQIVNDFQKGDIAEGYSVSREKKESFPLTVTSAQKNPTAFYLCASSSAQGQASSYEQYFGPGTRLTVT.

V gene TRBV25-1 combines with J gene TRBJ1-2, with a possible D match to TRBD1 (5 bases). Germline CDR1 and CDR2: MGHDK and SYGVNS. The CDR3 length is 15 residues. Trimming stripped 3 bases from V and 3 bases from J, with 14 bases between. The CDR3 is CASSETAGGYYGYTF. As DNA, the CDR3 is TGTGCCAGCAGTGAGACGGCCGGGGGATACTATGGCTACACCTTC.

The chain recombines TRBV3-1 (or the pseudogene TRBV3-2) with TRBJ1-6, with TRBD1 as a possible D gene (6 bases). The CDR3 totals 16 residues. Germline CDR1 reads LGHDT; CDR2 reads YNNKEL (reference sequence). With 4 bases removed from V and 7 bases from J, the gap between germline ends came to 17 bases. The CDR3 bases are TGTGCCAGCAGCCCCAGTAGTGGCAGGGGAAATTCACCCCTCCACTTT. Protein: CASSPSSGRGNSPLHF.

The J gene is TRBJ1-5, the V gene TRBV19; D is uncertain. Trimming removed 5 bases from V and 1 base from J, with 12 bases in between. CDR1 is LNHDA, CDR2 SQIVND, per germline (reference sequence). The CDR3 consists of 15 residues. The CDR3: CASSATVRSNQPQHF. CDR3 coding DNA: TGTGCCAGTAGTGCTACCGTCAGGAGCAATCAGCCCCAGCATTTT.